The 6 T cell receptor beta chains listed next were all sequenced from one sample in a study of blood T cell repertoires in COVID-19. Measured with immunoSEQ multiplex PCR; TCRdb has only the in-frame clones, and not every one. Of fewer than 400,000 clones in the sample, 80% to 90% were seen once. Sequencing was carried out using PBMCs or T cells enriched from blood (not recorded which). The receptors here all came from a man aged 30-40 years who had recovered from COVID-19.

The V gene is TRBV6-5, the J gene TRBJ1-2; D unclear. The CDR3 loop spans 14 amino acids. The germline V and J ends were trimmed by 0 bases and 8 bases, with 13 bases remaining between them. Germline V lookup: CDR1 MNHEY, CDR2 SVGAGI. The CDR3 coding sequence is TGTGCCAGCAGTTACTCTCGACTCGAAGAGGGCTACACCTTC. Residues: CASSYSRLEEGYTF.

The chain recombines TRBV3-1 (or the pseudogene TRBV3-2) with TRBJ1-2, with D possibly TRBD1 on 5 matching bases. Germline CDR1 reads LGHDT; CDR2 reads YNNKEL (reference sequence). The CDR3 length is 13 residues. The V and J ends lost 1 base and 8 bases respectively, with 11 bases between them. CDR3 nucleotide sequence: TGTGCCAGCAGCCAAGGCAACAGGTACGGCTACACCTTC. Encoded protein: CASSQGNRYGYTF.

The chain uses TRBV11-2 and TRBJ2-3, with TRBD1 identical over 12 bases. Germline V CDR1 and CDR2: SGHAT, FQNNGV. There are 18 residues in the CDR3. Trimming cost V 5 bases and J 5 bases; bases outside gene matches: 14. This CDR3 is CASSQIIGTGGAGDTQYF. The DNA of the CDR3 is TGTGCCAGCAGCCAGATCATCGGGACAGGGGGCGCGGGAGATACGCAGTATTTT.

The V call is TRBV18, the J call TRBJ1-1; possibly TRBD1 for D (6 bases). Trimming left V 3 bases short and J 2 bases short, with 13 bases between. Germline loops: CDR1 KGHSH, CDR2 LQKENI. The CDR3 runs to 15 residues. The CDR3 bases are TGTGCCAGCTCACCCGACTTACAGGGCAACACTGAAGCTTTCTTT. Translation gives CASSPDLQGNTEAFF.

The chain couples TRBV11-2 to TRBJ2-1; possibly TRBD1 for D (5 bases). The V end was cut by 2 bases, the J end by 9 bases, with 8 bases between. The CDR3 has 12 amino acids. Germline V CDR1 and CDR2: SGHAT, FQNNGV. CDR3 bases: TGTGCCAGCAGCTTACAGGGTCTTGAGCAGTTCTTC. Residues: CASSLQGLEQFF.

The table lists this clone with a few counts. This chain connects TRBV18 to TRBJ1-1; 7 bases fit TRBD1. V was pared by 4 bases and J by 2 bases, with 7 bases of the junction left unmatched. CDR3 length: 15 amino acids. Germline values: CDR1 KGHSH, CDR2 LQKENI. CDR3: CASSLNTGVNTEAFF. Written as DNA, the CDR3 is TGTGCCAGCTCACTAAATACAGGGGTCAACACTGAAGCTTTCTTT.